Listed here is a single T cell receptor beta chain. These data belong to a study of early T cells in non-severe SARS-CoV-2 infection. From germline, CDR1 is MNHEY and CDR2 SMNVEV (reference sequence). Losses at the gene ends were 6 bases for V and 6 bases for J; bases not matched to a gene: 5. The CDR3 loop spans 15 amino acids. Each CDR3 protein gets one entry after TCRdb re-called the 5' RACE reads with MiXCR. The repertoire holds about 61,000 distinct CDR3 sequences, with 12% as singletons. The sample in question was whole blood, obtained at baseline. The TCR was taken from an adult who was a healthcare worker with PCR-confirmed SARS-CoV-2 infection or an uninfected control (not recorded which). The donor label of this sample is uncertain. The chain recombines TRBV27 with TRBJ2-1, with 13 positions matching TRBD2. This chain's CDR3 is CASSTSGGAPNEQFF. The CDR3 DNA is TGTGCCAGCAGCACTAGCGGGGGGGCCCCCAATGAGCAGTTCTTC.